The clone carrying this TCR beta chain showed up just a few times. Antigen specificity is unknown. Per the germline V gene, CDR1 is SGHRS and CDR2 is YFSETQ. This CDR3 contains 14 residues. The V segment lost 4 bases and the J segment 5 bases; nucleotides outside the gene matches: 7. This sample's TCRbeta library carried unique molecular identifier barcodes. TCRdb analysed the PCR reads with MiXCR anew, one entry per CDR3 protein. The sample yields hundreds of thousands of distinct CDR3 sequences, around 13% seen once. The data belong to a study of T-cell reconstitution after alpha-beta-depleted transplantation in children. Study-wide findings and caveats: T-cell numbers and diversity, one year after transplant, stemmed largely from T cells that were newly produced. Some patients' high day-60 TCRbeta diversity was traced to surviving recipient T cells and thymic progenitors. At around two months after transplant, the alpha-beta T cells were reportedly derived from several hundred expanded clones that came from non-depleted graft cells.

The sequence was collected from a girl aged 2-10 years with congenital amegakaryocytic thrombocytopenia, due to receive a stem cell transplant. This rearrangement joins TRBV5-1 to TRBJ2-3, with 7 positions matching TRBD2. Sequenced here: PBMCs, sampled before TCRalphabeta/CD19-depleted stem cell transplant. DNA for the CDR3: TGCGCCAGCAGCCCGAGCGGGACCGGAGATACGCAGTATTTT. Protein: CASSPSGTGDTQYF.